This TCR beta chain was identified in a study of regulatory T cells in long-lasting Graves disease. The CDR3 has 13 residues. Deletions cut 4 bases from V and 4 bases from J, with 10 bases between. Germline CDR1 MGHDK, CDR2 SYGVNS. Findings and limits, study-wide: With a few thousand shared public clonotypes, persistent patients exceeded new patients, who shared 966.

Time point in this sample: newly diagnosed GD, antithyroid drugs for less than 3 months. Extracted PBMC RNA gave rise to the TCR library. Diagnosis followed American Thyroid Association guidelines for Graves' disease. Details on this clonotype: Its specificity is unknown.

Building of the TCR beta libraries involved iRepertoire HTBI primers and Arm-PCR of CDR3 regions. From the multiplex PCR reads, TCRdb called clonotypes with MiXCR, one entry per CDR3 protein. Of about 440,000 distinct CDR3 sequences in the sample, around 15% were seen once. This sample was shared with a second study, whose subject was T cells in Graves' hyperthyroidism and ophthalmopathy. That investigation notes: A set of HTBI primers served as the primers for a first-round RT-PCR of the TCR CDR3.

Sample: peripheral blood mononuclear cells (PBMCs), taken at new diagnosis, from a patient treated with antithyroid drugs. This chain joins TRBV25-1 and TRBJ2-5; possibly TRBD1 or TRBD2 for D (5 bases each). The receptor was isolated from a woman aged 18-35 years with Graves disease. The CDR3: CASSGEGLETQYF. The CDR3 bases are TGTGCCAGCAGTGGAGAGGGGCTAGAGACCCAGTACTTC.